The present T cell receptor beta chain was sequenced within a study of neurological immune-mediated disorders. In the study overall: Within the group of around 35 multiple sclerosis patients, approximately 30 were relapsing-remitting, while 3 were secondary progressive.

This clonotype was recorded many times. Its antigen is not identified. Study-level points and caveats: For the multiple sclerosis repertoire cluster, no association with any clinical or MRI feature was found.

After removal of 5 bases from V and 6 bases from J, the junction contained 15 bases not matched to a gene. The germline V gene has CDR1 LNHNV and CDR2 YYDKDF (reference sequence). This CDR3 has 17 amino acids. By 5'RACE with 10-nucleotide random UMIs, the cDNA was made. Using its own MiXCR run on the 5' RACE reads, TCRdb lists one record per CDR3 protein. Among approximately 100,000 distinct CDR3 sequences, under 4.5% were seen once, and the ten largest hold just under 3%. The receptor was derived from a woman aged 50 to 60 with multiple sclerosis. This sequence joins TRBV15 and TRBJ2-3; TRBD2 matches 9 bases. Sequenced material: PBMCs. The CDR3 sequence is CATSGRLGGGAPDTQYF. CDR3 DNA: TGTGCCACCAGCGGACGACTTGGCGGGGGGGCACCTGATACGCAGTATTTT.